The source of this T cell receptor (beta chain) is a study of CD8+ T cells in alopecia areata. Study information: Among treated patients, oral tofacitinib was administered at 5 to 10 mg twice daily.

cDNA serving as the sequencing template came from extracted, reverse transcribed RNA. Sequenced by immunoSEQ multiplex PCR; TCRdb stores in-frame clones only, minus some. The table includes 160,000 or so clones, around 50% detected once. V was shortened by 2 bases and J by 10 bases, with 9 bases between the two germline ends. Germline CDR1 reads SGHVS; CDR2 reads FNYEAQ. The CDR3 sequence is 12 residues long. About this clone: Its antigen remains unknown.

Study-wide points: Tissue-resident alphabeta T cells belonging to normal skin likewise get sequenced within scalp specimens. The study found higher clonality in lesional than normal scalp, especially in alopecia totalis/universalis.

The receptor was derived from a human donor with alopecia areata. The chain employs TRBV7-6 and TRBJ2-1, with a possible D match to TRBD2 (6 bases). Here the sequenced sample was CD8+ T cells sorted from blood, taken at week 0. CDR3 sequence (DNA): TGTGCCAGCAGCTTATGGGAGGCGGAGCAGTTCTTC. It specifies CASSLWEAEQFF.